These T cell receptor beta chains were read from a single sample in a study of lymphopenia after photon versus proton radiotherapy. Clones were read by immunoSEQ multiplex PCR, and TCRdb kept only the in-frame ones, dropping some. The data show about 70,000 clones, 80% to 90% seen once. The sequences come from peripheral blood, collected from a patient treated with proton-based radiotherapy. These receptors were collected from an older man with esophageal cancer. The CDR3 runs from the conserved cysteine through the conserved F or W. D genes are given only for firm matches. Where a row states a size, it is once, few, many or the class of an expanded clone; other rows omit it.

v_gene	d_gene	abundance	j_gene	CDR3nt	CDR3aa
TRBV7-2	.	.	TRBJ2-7	TGTGCCAGCAGCGTAAGAGGGGGCTACGAGCAGTACTTC	CASSVRGGYEQYF
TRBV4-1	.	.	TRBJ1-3	TGCGCCAGCAGCCTAGGGGGGGGCTCTGGAAACACCATATATTTT	CASSLGGGSGNTIYF
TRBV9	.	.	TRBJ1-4	TGTGCCAGCAGCGTAGTTCCAGATAATGAAAAACTGTTTTTT	CASSVVPDNEKLFF
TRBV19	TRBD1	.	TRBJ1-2	TGTGCCAGTATCCTGGGGGGAAACAGGGGGCGCGATGGCTACACCTTC	CASILGGNRGRDGYTF
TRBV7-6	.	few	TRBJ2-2	TGTGCCAGCAGCTTAATGGGGGAGCTGTTTTTT	CASSLMGELFF
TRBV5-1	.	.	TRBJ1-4	TGCGCCAGCAGCTTCGGGGGCCGAGATGAAAAACTGTTTTTT	CASSFGGRDEKLFF
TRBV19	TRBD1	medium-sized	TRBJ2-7	TGTGCCAGTAGTCGACAGGGTTTCCCCTACGAGCAGTACTTC	CASSRQGFPYEQYF
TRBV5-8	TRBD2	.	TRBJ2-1	TGTGCCAGCAGCGCACTCCGGGACTACTACAATGAGCAGTTCTTC	CASSALRDYYNEQFF
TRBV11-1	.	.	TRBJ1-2	TGTGCCAGCAGCTCGGACAGCTATGGCTACACCTTC	CASSSDSYGYTF
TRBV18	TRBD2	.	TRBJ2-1	TGTGCCAGCTCACCACCTGCAGCGGGAGGGGCTTACAATGAGCAGTTCTTC	CASSPPAAGGAYNEQFF
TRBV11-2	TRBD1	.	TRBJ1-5	TGTGCCAGCAGAAGGACAGGCCTCAATCAGCCCCAGCATTTT	CASRRTGLNQPQHF
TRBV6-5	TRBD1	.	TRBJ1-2	TGTGCCAGCAGACCGACAGGGGTAAACGGCTACACCTTC	CASRPTGVNGYTF
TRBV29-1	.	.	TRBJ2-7	TGCAGCGTTGGGGGGCTAGCACACGAGCAGTACTTC	CSVGGLAHEQYF
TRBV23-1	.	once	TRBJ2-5	TGCGCCAGCAGTCACCCCGACAGCCGGGACGGAGAGACCCAGTACTTC	CASSHPDSRDGETQYF
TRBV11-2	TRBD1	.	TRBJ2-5	TGTGCCAGCAGCTCTACAGGGGGGACGCAGACCCAGTACTTC	CASSSTGGTQTQYF
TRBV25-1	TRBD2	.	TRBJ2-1	TGTGCCAGCAGTCGGGGTAGCGGGGACAATGAGCAGTTCTTC	CASSRGSGDNEQFF
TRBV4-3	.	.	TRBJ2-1	TGCGCCAGCAGCCAAGATTCTAGTTCCCATGAGCAGTTCTTC	CASSQDSSSHEQFF
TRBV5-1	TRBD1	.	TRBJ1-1	TGCGCCAGCTTGTTCAGGGGGGAACGACTCGGCGCTGAAGCTTTCTTT	CASLFRGERLGAEAFF
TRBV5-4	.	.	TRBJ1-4	TGTGCCAGCAGCGTCGACAGTAATGAAAAACTGTTTTTT	CASSVDSNEKLFF
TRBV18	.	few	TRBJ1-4	TGTGCCAGCTCACCAGAGGGGGAGAGGGAAAAACTGTTTTTT	CASSPEGEREKLFF
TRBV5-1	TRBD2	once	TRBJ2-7	TGCGCCAGCAGCCCAGAAATTGGGAGGGTCCACGAGCAGTACTTC	CASSPEIGRVHEQYF
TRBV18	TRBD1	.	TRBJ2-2	TGTGCCAGCTCACCAGCGTCGGCTGGACAGGGGACGGAGCTGTTTTTT	CASSPASAGQGTELFF
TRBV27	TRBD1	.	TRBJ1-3	TGTGCCAGCAGGAGACAGGGGGTAGATGGAAACACCATATATTTT	CASRRQGVDGNTIYF